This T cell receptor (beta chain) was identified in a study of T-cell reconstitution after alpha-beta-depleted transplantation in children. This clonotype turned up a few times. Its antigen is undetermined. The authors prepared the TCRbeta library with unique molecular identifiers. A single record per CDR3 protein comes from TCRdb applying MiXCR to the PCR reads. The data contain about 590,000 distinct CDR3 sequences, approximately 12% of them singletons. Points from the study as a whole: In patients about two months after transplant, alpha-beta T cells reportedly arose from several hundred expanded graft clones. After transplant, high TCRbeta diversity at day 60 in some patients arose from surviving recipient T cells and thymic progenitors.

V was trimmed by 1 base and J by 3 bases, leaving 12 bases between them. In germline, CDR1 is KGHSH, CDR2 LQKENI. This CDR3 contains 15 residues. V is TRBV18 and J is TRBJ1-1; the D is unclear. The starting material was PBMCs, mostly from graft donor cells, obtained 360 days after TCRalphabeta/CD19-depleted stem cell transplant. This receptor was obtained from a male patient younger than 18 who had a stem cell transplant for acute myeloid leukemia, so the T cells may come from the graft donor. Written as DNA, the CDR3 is TGTGCCAGCTCACCACGAACAGTAAAAGACACTGAAGCTTTCTTT. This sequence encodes CASSPRTVKDTEAFF.